The 21 T cell receptor beta chains reported below all come from one sample, sequenced in a study of shared clonotypes between healthy human individuals (dated by TCRdb to 2020 to 2022). The library was made by the immunoSEQ multiplex PCR assay. TCRdb holds this immuneACCESS table with in-frame rearrangements only. Some clones are missing; in checked studies, unresolved V genes explain under half, and the rest has no known cause. For this sample there are fewer than 850,000 clones; 90% appear just once. The leading ten clones occupy 30% to 40% of the sample. Specimen: memory CD8+ T cells from PBMCs. The intended sense of this specimen's cell subset or site label: CD45RO+ cells pooled with CCR7-negative TemRA cells. The receptor set was obtained from a man aged 18 to 29 in good health. Some clones in this sample may be carry-over from other donors' samples.

This chain uses TRBV13 with TRBJ2-1, with 8 bases identical to TRBD2. This CDR3 has 16 amino acids. The V gene's germline CDR1 is PRHDT and CDR2 FYEKMQ (reference sequence). V gave up 5 bases and J gave up 5 bases; unmatched junction bases: 11. The CDR3 sequence is CASSPFFGGGNNEQFF. The DNA of the CDR3 is TGTGCCAGCAGCCCCTTTTTCGGGGGGGGGAACAATGAGCAGTTCTTC.

The chain combines TRBV2 with TRBJ2-7; 11 bases align to TRBD2. This CDR3 region has 13 residues. The germline gives CDR1 SNHLY, CDR2 FYNNEI. The V and J ends lost 8 bases and 5 bases, in that order; junction bases with no gene match: 5. The CDR3 region is CASQLAGVHEQYF. The CDR3 nucleotides are TGTGCCAGCCAACTAGCGGGAGTCCACGAGCAGTACTTC.

The CDR3 DNA reads TGCGCCAGCAGCACGGGACGGAACTATGGCTACACCTTC. Its protein product is CASSTGRNYGYTF. The chain employs TRBV5-1 and TRBJ1-2; D perhaps matches TRBD1 (5 bases). The CDR3 contains 13 residues. Germline lookup yields CDR1 SGHRS and CDR2 YFSETQ. V was cut by 4 bases and J by 2 bases, with 9 bases left in between. Full variable domain (missing parts from reference TRBV5-1 and TRBJ1-2): KAGVTQTPRYLIKTRGQQVTLSCSPISGHRSVSWYQQTPGQGLQFLFEYFSETQRNKGNFPGRFSGRQFSNSRSEMNVSTLELGDSALYLCASSTGRNYGYTFGSGTRLTVV.

The chain recombines TRBV18 with TRBJ2-2; 9 positions match TRBD2. Trimming removed 2 bases from V and 4 bases from J; junction bases left unmatched: 8. CDR3 length: 17 residues. Per the germline V gene, CDR1 is KGHSH and CDR2 is LQKENI. The CDR3 DNA reads as TGTGCCAGCTCACCATCCGGGACTAGCCTTCTCACCGGGGAGCTGTTTTTT. Encoded protein: CASSPSGTSLLTGELFF.

V usage is TRBV28 and J usage is TRBJ2-7; either TRBD1 or TRBD2 may fit D (5 bases each). Germline V lookup: CDR1 MDHEN, CDR2 SYDVKM. Trimming took off 2 bases at V and 2 bases at J, with 13 bases between the two ends. CDR3 length equals 15 residues. This CDR3 is CASSLPGDGTYEQYF. CDR3 DNA sequence: TGTGCCAGCAGTTTACCCGGGGACGGCACCTACGAGCAGTACTTC.

The chain couples TRBV27 to TRBJ2-1, with D possibly matching TRBD1 (6 bases). This CDR3 contains 15 residues. Germline V gene lookup returns CDR1 MNHEY and CDR2 SMNVEV (reference sequence). V lost 3 bases and J 3 bases, leaving 12 bases between the germline ends. CDR3 residues: CASSFGQNFYNEQFF. The CDR3 bases are TGTGCCAGCAGTTTTGGACAGAACTTCTACAATGAGCAGTTCTTC.

The chain couples TRBV5-8 to TRBJ2-2, with a possible D match to TRBD1 (6 bases). The CDR3 spans 15 residues. Germline CDR1 is SGHTS and CDR2 is YDEGEE. V was trimmed by 7 bases and J by 2 bases, leaving 15 bases between them. The CDR3 region has the DNA TGTGCCAGCGGCCCAGGGGTTCCAAACACCGGGGAGCTGTTTTTT. Translated, it gives CASGPGVPNTGELFF.

The rearrangement links TRBV7-9 to TRBJ2-3, with 11 positions matching TRBD2. CDR1 is SEHNR and CDR2 is FQNEAQ in the germline V gene (reference sequence). The CDR3 length is 17 residues. J was trimmed by 5 bases and V by 5 bases; bases with no gene match: 12. DNA for the CDR3: TGTGCCAGCAGCCCAAAAAGGGGACTAGCGGCACTAGATACGCAGTATTTT. Its translation is CASSPKRGLAALDTQYF.

In this sample, this clone turned up a few times. The chain links TRBV7-2 to TRBJ1-1; D might be TRBD1 (6 bases). The CDR3 loop spans 10 amino acids. Trimming took 5 bases from V and 11 from J, leaving 9 bases between them. Germline V CDR1 and CDR2: SGHTA, FQGNSA. CDR3 DNA: TGTGCCAGCAGCGCCACAGGGGCTTTCTTT. Encoded protein: CASSATGAFF.

With regard to this clone: Additional DNA sequences in this sample encode the identical CDR3. The chain carries TRBV28 and TRBJ2-1; D may be TRBD2 (6 bases). CDR1 is MDHEN and CDR2 is SYDVKM in the germline V gene. CDR3 size: 12 residues. V lost 6 bases, J lost 8 bases, and 11 bases lay in between. CDR3 region: CASSFGGDEQFF. In DNA, the CDR3 is TGTGCCAGCAGCTTCGGGGGTGATGAGCAGTTCTTC.

CDR3 DNA: TGTGCCAGCAGCGAGACAGTCTCTGGAAACACCATATATTTT. It codes for CASSETVSGNTIYF. The chain carries TRBV7-7 and TRBJ1-3, with D possibly being TRBD1 (5 bases). Germline CDR1 reads SSHAT; CDR2 reads FNYEAQ (reference sequence). Trimming took 5 bases from V and 0 from J, leaving 8 bases between them. The length of the CDR3 is 14 residues.

CDR3 protein: CASSERRLAGVVNEQFF. The CDR3 region has the DNA TGCGCCAGCAGCGAGAGACGACTAGCGGGAGTGGTCAATGAGCAGTTCTTC. The chain couples TRBV5-1 to TRBJ2-1; TRBD2 aligns across 12 bases. V dropped 4 bases and J dropped 6; count of bases not matched to a gene: 11. The CDR3 contains 17 residues. The V gene's germline CDR1 is SGHRS and CDR2 YFSETQ.

The chain employs TRBV30 and TRBJ1-2; D unresolved. The ends were cut back, 7 bases at V and 8 bases at J, with 11 bases in the middle. The CDR3 covers 10 residues. The germline V gene has CDR1 GTSNPN and CDR2 SVGIG (reference sequence). CDR3 protein: CASAYVGYTF. The DNA of the CDR3 is TGTGCCTCAGCCTACGTCGGCTACACCTTC.

This chain connects TRBV6-6 to TRBJ1-2, with 7 bases fitting TRBD1. Per germline, CDR1 MNHNY and CDR2 SVGAGI (reference sequence). J was trimmed by 1 base and V by 2 bases; bases with no gene match: 1. This CDR3 contains 14 residues. In DNA, the CDR3 is TGTGCCAGCAGTTACCGGGACAGTAACTATGGCTACACCTTC. As protein: CASSYRDSNYGYTF.

This clone was found once. CDR3 nucleotide sequence: TGCGCCAGTCGTGGGACTAGCGACTACAATGAGCAGTTCTTC. Translating gives CASRGTSDYNEQFF. The rearrangement uses TRBV5-1 and TRBJ2-1; TRBD2 aligns across 10 bases. The CDR3 covers 14 residues. V dropped 8 bases and J dropped 3; count of bases not matched to a gene: 5. Germline V gives CDR1 SGHRS, CDR2 YFSETQ.

This chain uses TRBV30 with TRBJ1-1; TRBD1 matches at 7 bases. The CDR3 runs to 13 residues. J lost 3 bases, V lost 4 bases, and 5 bases had no gene match. From germline, CDR1 is GTSNPN and CDR2 SVGIG (reference sequence). CDR3 nucleotide sequence: TGTGCCTGGAAAGACAGGGATCACACTGAAGCTTTCTTT. This encodes CAWKDRDHTEAFF. Looking up the rest from reference TRBV30 and TRBJ1-1 gives the full variable domain: SQTIHQWPATLVQPVGSPLSLECTVEGTSNPNLYWYRQAAGRGLQLLFYSVGIGQISSEVPQNLSASRPQDRQFILSSKKLLLSDSGFYLCAWKDRDHTEAFFGQGTRLTVV.

V and J are TRBV27 and TRBJ2-2, with a weak D call TRBD2 (5 bases). CDR1 is MNHEY and CDR2 is SMNVEV in the germline V gene (reference sequence). The CDR3 extends over 13 amino acids. V was pared by 0 bases and J by 9 bases, with 8 bases between. The CDR3 is CASSLSGGRELFF. The CDR3 nucleotides read TGTGCCAGCAGTTTATCAGGCGGGCGGGAGCTGTTTTTT.

The chain employs TRBV7-8 and TRBJ2-7; 8 nucleotides align to TRBD1. Germline lookup yields CDR1 SGHVS and CDR2 FQNEAQ. The CDR3 is 15 amino acids. V lost 5 bases to trimming and J lost 2 bases; unmatched junction nucleotides: 8. Here the CDR3 DNA reads TGTGCCAGCAGCCGTTCTCAGGGGGCCCCCTACGAGCAGTACTTC. This translates into CASSRSQGAPYEQYF.

The chain combines TRBV10-1 with TRBJ2-7; tentatively, D is TRBD1 (6 bases). CDR1 WNHNN and CDR2 SYGVQD come from the germline V gene (reference sequence). The CDR3 is 13 amino acids. Trimming left V 3 bases short and J 5 bases short, with 11 bases between. The CDR3 reads CASSDNRADEQYF. The CDR3, as DNA: TGCGCCAGCAGTGATAACAGGGCCGACGAGCAGTACTTC.

This sequence joins TRBV9 and TRBJ1-2; 7 bases fit TRBD1. Germline V gene data show CDR1 as SGDLS and CDR2 as YYNGEE. The CDR3 covers 16 residues. V was pared by 4 bases and J by 1 base, with 10 bases of the junction left unmatched. The CDR3 DNA sequence: TGTGCCAGCAGCATCAACCGGGACAGCGTTAACTATGGCTACACCTTC. Its translation: CASSINRDSVNYGYTF.

V usage is TRBV5-3 and J usage is TRBJ2-7; TRBD1 agrees at 7 bases. TRBV5-3 belongs to the ORF category, with a function that is uncertain. V was clipped by 4 bases and J by 5 bases; unmatched bases: 9. This CDR3 has 14 residues. The CDR3 loop reads CARSHDRVRHEQYF. The DNA of the CDR3 is TGTGCCAGAAGCCACGACAGGGTTAGGCACGAGCAGTACTTC.